This TCR beta chain was identified during a study of regulatory T cells in long-lasting Graves disease. Across the whole study: For under 3 months, newly diagnosed Graves' patients had been taking antithyroid drugs.

This clonotype was detected only a few times. One end of the junction does not line up with germline, which may come from a read error. Library construction for TCR beta used iRepertoire HTBI primers and Arm-PCR of CDR3 regions. The authors' processing: Samples collectively showed 60 to 75 TRBV and roughly 15 TRBJ segments. TCRdb processed the multiplex PCR reads anew with MiXCR; each CDR3 protein has one entry. These V and J calls originate from TCRdb's pipeline instead of the authors' own analysis. The data show a few hundred thousand distinct CDR3 sequences, about 14% seen once. The time point was: newly diagnosed GD, antithyroid drugs for less than 3 months. Isolated PBMC RNA provided the starting material for the TCR library. The sample also formed part of further work on T cells in Graves' hyperthyroidism and ophthalmopathy. That study adds: Diagnostic assessment was based on clinical symptoms, serum thyroxine and TRAb, thyroid ultrasound and orbital computed tomography. TCR CDR3 underwent first-round RT-PCR with the HTBI primer set.

The origin of this receptor is a man aged 25-40 years with Graves disease. The sample in question was peripheral blood mononuclear cells (PBMCs), obtained at new diagnosis, from a patient treated with antithyroid drugs.

CDR3 region: CSAEGEGQGWYEQYF. The CDR3 DNA reads as TGCAGCGCTGAAGGGGAGGGACAGGGGTGGTACGAGCAGTACTTC. The chain uses TRBV29-1 and TRBJ2-7; 10 bases agree with TRBD1. Germline loops: CDR1 SQVTM, CDR2 ANQGSEA. CDR3 size: 15 residues.